A single sample gave rise to the 30 T cell receptor beta chains below, sequenced in a study of blood T cell repertoires in COVID-19. The repertoire was sequenced with immunoSEQ multiplex PCR; TCRdb's copy has only in-frame clones and lacks some. The sample lists roughly 160,000 clones; about 86% were seen once. Input material: peripheral blood. The source of these receptors is a man in his fifties or sixties with active or convalescent COVID-19.

The chain joins TRBV6-5 to TRBJ2-4, with D possibly matching TRBD2 (6 bases). The CDR3 spans 13 residues. The germline CDR1 and CDR2 sequences are MNHEY and SVGAGI. The germline V and J ends were trimmed by 5 bases and 8 bases, with 13 bases remaining between them. CDR3 loop: CASSRGIPDIQYF. The CDR3, as DNA: TGTGCCAGCAGTCGCGGGATCCCAGACATTCAGTACTTC.

The chain couples TRBV6-5 to TRBJ1-3; D gene uncertain. Trimming took 2 bases from V and 4 from J, leaving 12 bases between them. The CDR3 sequence is 15 residues long. Germline V gene lookup returns CDR1 MNHEY and CDR2 SVGAGI. The CDR3 is CASSYGGFSGNTIYF. The CDR3 bases are TGTGCCAGCAGTTACGGAGGATTCTCCGGAAACACCATATATTTT.

The chain uses TRBV11-3 and TRBJ2-3; possibly TRBD2 for D (5 bases). Germline values: CDR1 SGHNT, CDR2 YENEEA. This CDR3 contains 15 residues. V gave up 1 base and J gave up 3 bases, with 11 bases separating them. CDR3 bases: TGTGCCAGCAGCTTAGTGGCGGGCAGGACAGATACGCAGTATTTT. Residues: CASSLVAGRTDTQYF.

The chain couples TRBV18 to TRBJ1-1; weak D call: TRBD1 (5 bases). The CDR3 spans 15 residues. Trimming cost V 1 base and J 8 bases, with 17 bases left between them. The germline V gene encodes CDR1 KGHSH and CDR2 LQKENI. The CDR3 DNA reads as TGTGCCAGCTCACCACGGTCCCAGGGAAAATCCGAAGCTTTCTTT. It is translated as CASSPRSQGKSEAFF. Combining the CDR3 with reference TRBV18 and TRBJ1-1 gives the whole variable domain NAGVMQNPRHLVRRRGQEARLRCSPMKGHSHVYWYRQLPEEGLKFMVYLQKENIIDESGMPKERFSAEFPKEGPSILRIQQVVRGDSAAYFCASSPRSQGKSEAFFGQGTRLTVV.

The chain recombines TRBV6-5 with TRBJ1-1; no reliable D call. Trimming removed 2 bases from V and 1 base from J, with 11 bases in between. This CDR3 comprises 15 residues. Germline V gene sequence: CDR1 MNHEY, CDR2 SVGAGI. The CDR3 nucleotides read TGTGCCAGCAGTTACAACGGTCAACCGAACACTGAAGCTTTCTTT. It codes for CASSYNGQPNTEAFF.

This chain links TRBV7-9 with TRBJ1-5, with D unresolved. This CDR3 spans 12 amino acids. CDR1 and CDR2 (germline): SEHNR, FQNEAQ (reference sequence). The V gene lost 2 bases and the J gene lost 4 bases, with 3 bases spanning the gap. CDR3 in DNA: TGTGCCAGCAGCTTACCTAATCAGCCCCAGCATTTT. This encodes CASSLPNQPQHF.

This rearrangement joins TRBV19 to TRBJ1-6; possibly TRBD1 for D (6 bases). Germline V gene data show CDR1 as LNHDA and CDR2 as SQIVND (reference sequence). V was pared by 7 bases and J by 6 bases, with 13 bases between. The CDR3 runs 14 residues. The CDR3 nucleotides are TGTGCCAGTACCTCCACAGGGCTTAATTCACCCCTCCACTTT. It translates to CASTSTGLNSPLHF.

The chain employs TRBV19 and TRBJ2-1; 7 bases are shared with TRBD1. CDR3 length equals 13 residues. CDR1 and CDR2 from the germline V gene are LNHDA and SQIVND (reference sequence). V gave up 0 bases and J gave up 10 bases; unmatched junction bases: 3. CDR3 sequence reads: CASSIDGQAEQFF. CDR3 DNA: TGTGCCAGTAGTATAGATGGACAGGCCGAGCAGTTCTTC. The full variable domain, with the rest looked up from reference TRBV19 and TRBJ2-1, is DGGITQSPKYLFRKEGQNVTLSCEQNLNHDAMYWYRQDPGQGLRLIYYSQIVNDFQKGDIAEGYSVSREKKESFPLTVTSAQKNPTAFYLCASSIDGQAEQFFGPGTRLTVL.

The CDR3 bases are TGTGCCAGCAGTGACGGGACAGGGGTTTCACCCCTCCACTTT. This codes for CASSDGTGVSPLHF. The rearrangement joins TRBV6-4 to TRBJ1-6, with TRBD1 matching over 10 bases. Germline lookup yields CDR1 MRHNA and CDR2 SNTAGT. After removal of 2 bases from V and 9 bases from J, the junction contained 1 base not matched to a gene. This CDR3 comprises 14 residues.

The rearrangement uses TRBV5-1 and TRBJ2-3; 10 bases align to TRBD2. V was pared by 4 bases and J by 3 bases, with 8 bases of the junction left unmatched. Germline V gives CDR1 SGHRS, CDR2 YFSETQ. The CDR3 sequence is 16 residues long. The CDR3 protein is CASSRSGRATTDTQYF. DNA of the CDR3: TGCGCCAGCAGCCGAAGCGGGAGGGCAACAACAGATACGCAGTATTTT.

J is TRBJ2-2 and V is TRBV19, with 11 nucleotides matching TRBD1. CDR1 LNHDA and CDR2 SQIVND come from the germline V gene (reference sequence). With V trimmed by 10 bases and J by 1 base, 17 bases remained unmatched. The CDR3 runs to 19 residues. The CDR3 DNA reads TGTGCCACCCCGACCCCCTCCTCGGGACAGGGGGAGAACACCGGGGAGCTGTTTTTT. The encoded protein is CATPTPSSGQGENTGELFF.

The J gene is TRBJ2-7, the V gene TRBV18; 7 positions agree with TRBD1. CDR1 and CDR2 from the germline V gene are KGHSH and LQKENI. V shed 1 base, J shed 1 base, and the junction held 7 bases outside the gene matches. There are 16 residues in the CDR3. The CDR3 loop is CASSPLRDSASYEQYF. The CDR3 DNA reads as TGTGCCAGCTCACCACTCCGGGACAGCGCGTCCTACGAGCAGTACTTC.

The chain couples TRBV28 to TRBJ2-7, with D uncertain. The CDR3 spans 14 residues. The germline CDR1 and CDR2 sequences are MDHEN and SYDVKM. The V and J ends lost 6 bases and 5 bases respectively, with 17 bases between them. CDR3 nucleotide sequence: TGTGCCAGCAGACCGACATTGAACAGTGACGAGCAGTACTTC. Its protein product is CASRPTLNSDEQYF. Supplemented by reference TRBV28 and TRBJ2-7, the full variable domain reads DVKVTQSSRYLVKRTGEKVFLECVQDMDHENMFWYRQDPGLGLRLIYFSYDVKMKEKGDIPEGYSVSREKKERFSLILESASTNQTSMYLCASRPTLNSDEQYFGPGTRLTVT.

V usage is TRBV5-5 and J usage is TRBJ1-1; D perhaps matches TRBD1 (6 bases). The germline V and J ends were trimmed by 2 bases and 6 bases, with 14 bases remaining between them. Germline lookup yields CDR1 SGHKS and CDR2 YYEKEE (reference sequence). The CDR3 has 14 amino acids. Here the CDR3 DNA reads TGTGCCAGCAGCTTCACAGGGATTGGCGCTGAAGCTTTCTTT. Translated: CASSFTGIGAEAFF.

The chain has TRBV28 and TRBJ1-2; D may be TRBD1 (6 bases). Looked up from germline, CDR1 is MDHEN and CDR2 is SYDVKM. This CDR3 has 12 amino acids. V shed 7 bases and J shed 7 bases, with 13 bases lying between them. In nucleotides, the CDR3 is TGTGCCAGCACCCTGGCGGGGGCTGGCTACACCTTC. Encoded protein: CASTLAGAGYTF.

This clone was counted a few times. This rearrangement joins TRBV12-3 or TRBV12-4 to TRBJ1-3; D not certain. Trimming pared 6 bases from V and 4 bases from J, leaving 7 bases between. The CDR3 contains 12 residues. The CDR3 DNA follows: TGTGCCAGCAGCGAGGCGGGAAACACCATATATTTT. Its protein product is CASSEAGNTIYF.

The chain uses TRBV28 and TRBJ1-2; no reliable D call. V was pared by 2 bases and J by 6 bases, with 4 bases between. Looked up from germline, CDR1 is MDHEN and CDR2 is SYDVKM. This CDR3 has 11 residues. The CDR3: CASSLRDGYTF. In nucleotides, the CDR3 is TGTGCCAGCAGTTTACGGGATGGCTACACCTTC.

The genes are TRBV5-6 and TRBJ2-1; tentatively, D is TRBD1 (5 bases). This CDR3 comprises 16 residues. Trimming left V 0 bases short and J 2 bases short, with 12 bases between. From germline, CDR1 is SGHDT and CDR2 YYEEEE. The CDR3 nucleotides read TGTGCCAGCAGCTTGGGTTACAGGCCAGCCTACAATGAGCAGTTCTTC. This encodes CASSLGYRPAYNEQFF.

The chain carries TRBV6-5 and TRBJ2-7; TRBD2 matches at 14 bases. From germline, CDR1 is MNHEY and CDR2 SVGAGI. This CDR3 spans 15 amino acids. V was pared by 5 bases and J by 6 bases, with 6 bases of the junction left unmatched. The CDR3 region has the DNA TGTGCCAGCAGTCCGACTAGCGGGGGGGCTAGCGAGCAGTACTTC. Its protein product is CASSPTSGGASEQYF.

This chain connects TRBV3-1 (or the pseudogene TRBV3-2) to TRBJ2-3, with 10 positions matching TRBD2. The CDR3 sequence is 14 residues long. The V gene end was trimmed by 4 bases and the J gene end by 7 bases; junction bases not matched to a gene: 5. Germline CDR1 LGHDT, CDR2 YNNKEL (reference sequence). CDR3 amino acids: CASSPRTSGNTQYF. Written as DNA, the CDR3 is TGTGCCAGCAGCCCAAGGACTAGCGGTAATACGCAGTATTTT.

This clone was counted only a few times. Other DNA sequences in the sample encode the same CDR3. The chain carries TRBV12-3 or TRBV12-4 and TRBJ2-5; TRBD1 is a possible D gene (5 bases). Trimming took 4 bases from V and 5 from J, leaving 8 bases between them. There are 12 residues in the CDR3. CDR3 loop: CASSSNRETQYF. Written as DNA, the CDR3 is TGTGCCAGCAGTTCAAACAGGGAGACCCAGTACTTC.

In its sample, this clone was seen a few times. The DNA is left out, because the CDR3 cannot be placed on it with certainty; the CDR3 is given as TCRdb lists it. The chain is built from TRBV12-3 or TRBV12-4 and TRBJ1-4; TRBD1, as called in the table, went unchecked against the DNA. The CDR3 is 13 residues long, counting both termini. This CDR3 is CASSLVWGQGTNF.

V and J are TRBV5-1 and TRBJ2-3; a weak D match, TRBD2 (6 bases). Germline V gene data show CDR1 as SGHRS and CDR2 as YFSETQ. Trimming removed 0 bases from V and 9 bases from J, with 17 bases in between. The CDR3 is made up of 15 amino acids. This CDR3 reads CASSLDAGFAGTQYF. CDR3 bases: TGCGCCAGCAGCTTGGATGCGGGGTTCGCGGGCACGCAGTATTTT.

This chain links TRBV7-6 with TRBJ2-2; TRBD2 is a possible D gene (5 bases). Germline CDR1 SGHVS, CDR2 FNYEAQ. The CDR3 runs 15 residues. Trimming took 4 bases from V and 0 from J, leaving 9 bases between them. The CDR3: CASSYDGTNTGELFF. CDR3 DNA: TGTGCCAGCAGCTATGACGGGACGAACACCGGGGAGCTGTTTTTT.

The rearrangement uses TRBV6-5 and TRBJ2-5, with TRBD2 matching 8 bases. The germline V gene encodes CDR1 MNHEY and CDR2 SVGAGI. V shed 5 bases and J 6 bases; nucleotides not matched to a gene: 8. This CDR3 contains 14 residues. The CDR3 nucleotides read TGTGCCAGCAGTACCGGGACTAGTCTCAAGACCCAGTACTTC. This codes for CASSTGTSLKTQYF.

The CDR3 loop reads CASSQEEGSYQPQHF. The CDR3 DNA is TGCGCCAGCAGCCAAGAGGAGGGGTCATATCAGCCCCAGCATTTT. The chain carries TRBV4-1 and TRBJ1-5; D may be TRBD1 (5 bases). The CDR3 spans 15 residues. The germline CDR1 and CDR2 sequences are MGHRA and YSYEKL. Trimming took 0 bases from V and 5 from J, leaving 11 bases between them.

The chain uses TRBV6-6 and TRBJ1-2; maybe TRBD1 (5 bases). This CDR3 spans 11 amino acids. Trimming took off 3 bases at V and 13 bases at J, with 12 bases between the two ends. Germline V gene lookup returns CDR1 MNHNY and CDR2 SVGAGI (reference sequence). This CDR3 is CASSYGRELTF. The CDR3, as DNA: TGTGCCAGCAGTTATGGCAGGGAACTCACCTTC.

The chain recombines TRBV19 with TRBJ1-5, with TRBD1 as a possible D gene (6 bases). V lost 6 bases, J lost 0 bases, and 12 bases lay in between. CDR3 length: 15 residues. Germline CDR1 and CDR2: LNHDA and SQIVND (reference sequence). In DNA form, the CDR3 reads TGTGCCAGTAGCCGTACGGACAGTAGCAATCAGCCCCAGCATTTT. Protein sequence: CASSRTDSSNQPQHF.

The gene calls are TRBV11-3 and TRBJ2-1; 8 bases map to TRBD2. Germline V gene data show CDR1 as SGHNT and CDR2 as YENEEA. The CDR3 length is 16 residues. V lost 4 bases and J lost 2; bases outside the gene matches: 7. Here the CDR3 reads CASSSDETSAYNEQFF. CDR3 DNA: TGTGCCAGCAGCTCAGACGAGACTAGCGCCTACAATGAGCAGTTCTTC. Variable domain in full (rest from reference TRBV11-3 and TRBJ2-1): EAGVVQSPRYKIIEKKQPVAFWCNPISGHNTLYWYLQNLGQGPELLIRYENEEAVDDSQLPKDRFSAERLKGVDSTLKIQPAELGDSAVYLCASSSDETSAYNEQFFGPGTRLTVL.

The chain couples TRBV5-1 to TRBJ2-5; possibly TRBD2 for D (5 bases). The CDR3 is 15 amino acids. V lost 2 bases, J lost 5 bases, and 16 bases lay in between. Germline V gene sequence: CDR1 SGHRS, CDR2 YFSETQ. The CDR3 region is CASSFFGESGETQYF. The CDR3 coding sequence is TGCGCCAGCAGCTTCTTCGGGGAGTCCGGGGAGACCCAGTACTTC.